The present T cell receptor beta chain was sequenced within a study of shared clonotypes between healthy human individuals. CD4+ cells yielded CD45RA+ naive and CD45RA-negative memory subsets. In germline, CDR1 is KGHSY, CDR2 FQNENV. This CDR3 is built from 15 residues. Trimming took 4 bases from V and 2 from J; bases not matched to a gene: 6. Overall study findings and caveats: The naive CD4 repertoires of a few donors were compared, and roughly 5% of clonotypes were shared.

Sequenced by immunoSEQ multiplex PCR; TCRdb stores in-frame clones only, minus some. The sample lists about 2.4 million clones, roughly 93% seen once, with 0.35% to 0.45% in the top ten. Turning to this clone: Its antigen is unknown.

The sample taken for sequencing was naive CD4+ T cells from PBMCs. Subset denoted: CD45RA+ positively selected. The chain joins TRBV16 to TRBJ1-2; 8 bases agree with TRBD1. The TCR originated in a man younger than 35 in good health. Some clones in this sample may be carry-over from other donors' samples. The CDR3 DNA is TGTGCCAGCAGCCCTGGCCGGGACAGGAACTATGGCTACACCTTC. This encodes CASSPGRDRNYGYTF.